The rows below give T cell receptor beta chains drawn from one sample of a study of blood T cell repertoires in COVID-19. Assay used: immunoSEQ multiplex PCR; TCRdb lists only in-frame clones, some missing. The sample carries fewer than 500,000 clones, roughly 91% recorded once. The specimen was peripheral blood. These receptors came from a woman in her 30s with acute or convalescent COVID-19. The conserved cysteine and the conserved F or W are not part of the CDR3 here. The order of the fields is V gene, CDR3 length, D gene, J gene, CDR3 protein. The D gene is left open where the match is weak.

V: TRBV6-1
length: 12
D: -
J: TRBJ2-7
CDR3: ASSDPGESGEQY

V: TRBV30
length: 12
D: -
J: TRBJ1-3
CDR3: AWRYGGLGNTIY

V: TRBV7-9
length: 13
D: TRBD1
J: TRBJ1-3
CDR3: ASSKQGASGNTIY

V: TRBV2
length: 10
D: -
J: TRBJ2-7
CDR3: ASSDSGYEQY

V: TRBV6-5
length: 13
D: TRBD1
J: TRBJ1-6
CDR3: ASRNTGTGDSPLH

V: TRBV5-4
length: 13
D: TRBD2
J: TRBJ2-2
CDR3: ASIAGGAGAGELF

V: TRBV2
length: 13
D: TRBD2
J: TRBJ2-2
CDR3: ASSRNGGSTGELF

V: TRBV25-1
length: 12
D: -
J: TRBJ2-2
CDR3: ASSGRRANGELF

V: TRBV11-3
length: 17
D: TRBD1
J: TRBJ1-2
CDR3: ASSLRSFGQGALSGIYT

V: TRBV11-3
length: 12
D: -
J: TRBJ2-3
CDR3: ASSLGQSTDTQY

V: TRBV5-6
length: 14
D: TRBD1
J: TRBJ1-5
CDR3: ASSLSSGGGNQPQH

V: TRBV24-1
length: 11
D: -
J: TRBJ2-2
CDR3: ATSLKGTGELF

V: TRBV12-3/TRBV12-4
length: 11
D: -
J: TRBJ1-3
CDR3: ASSQGTGNTIY

V: TRBV2
length: 12
D: TRBD1
J: TRBJ2-3
CDR3: ASSSDRSTDTQY

V: TRBV24-1
length: 12
D: -
J: TRBJ2-7
CDR3: ATSDSTGPNEQY

V: TRBV5-6
length: 11
D: TRBD2
J: TRBJ2-7
CDR3: ASSEGTTKEQY

V: TRBV30
length: 10
D: -
J: TRBJ2-1
CDR3: AFGTLNNEQF